Reported below is one T cell receptor (beta chain). The specificity of this receptor is unknown. Base-call qualities are not available, and no considerably larger clone is one nucleotide away. Amplification of TCR beta CDR3 regions was carried out from RNA transcripts. For the first round of RT-PCR on the TCR CDR3, the HTBI primer set was used together with the Qiagen OneStep RT-PCR kit. Libraries were constructed in a second round of multiplex PCR, after which size selection and purification were performed. Libraries were sequenced paired-end with 100 bp reads on an Illumina HiSeq2000. Processing in the source paper ran as follows. Raw data were processed with SOAPnuke, discarding reads with adapters, uncalled bases, mean Phred below 15, or no exact constant-primer or identifier match. High-quality paired reads were merged using COPE v1.2.5, and each unique nucleotide sequence was defined as a clonotype. Clonotypes were aligned to IMGT TRBV, TRBD and TRBJ reference segments using MiTCR v1.1. Only V-J combinations with frequency above 0.0001, covering 98% to 99.2% of repertoires, were analysed. A TCS score was defined as the ratio between F50 (clonal expansion) and ExV (chaos), using BLOSUM62-based TCRdist between CDR3 peptides within each V-J. Welch's t-statistics and random forest reduced fewer than 600 V-J features to some 14, which were used in a naive Bayes classifier (R e1071). The public reads were reanalyzed by TCRdb: fastp trimming at Q25, MiXCR alignment, in-frame beta chains only. A single entry per CDR3 protein holds the most common genes and DNA from its merged rows. These V and J calls derive from TCRdb rather than the authors' analysis. This sample comprises 30,000 to 40,000 distinct CDR3 sequences, about 49% of them detected only once. The ten biggest clones cover roughly 6.2% of the sample.

The junction shows trimming of 6 bases on V and 11 bases on J, plus 20 bases between the germline ends. Measured from the cysteine to the phenylalanine, the CDR3 is 14 residues long. The sequence is cut down to CDR3 DNA, 42 bases in frame from base 1. The germline V gene gives CDR1 as MNHNS and CDR2 as SASEGT. Hyperthyroidism patients were newly diagnosed, had a disease duration of under 2 months, and were aged 18 to 65 years. Exclusion was applied to patients with uncontrolled infections, other autoimmune diseases, pregnancy or lactation. Diagnoses were established on the basis of clinical symptoms, serum thyroxine and TRAb, thyroid ultrasound, and orbital computed tomography. Blood from progressor patients was collected at the time of first diagnosis with hyperthyroidism, before any ophthalmopathy symptoms had appeared. PBMCs were isolated from about 9 ml of fresh peripheral blood by Ficoll-Paque density gradient centrifugation. Patients classed as progressors first received a Graves' hyperthyroidism diagnosis and then went on to develop ophthalmopathy during follow-up. Trizol reagent was used to extract total RNA, and RNA quality was then checked on an Agilent 2100 Bioanalyzer.

The sample comes from a study of T cells in Graves' hyperthyroidism and ophthalmopathy (dated by TCRdb to the late 2010s). In terms of the full investigation: Peripheral blood was sampled at the time of initial diagnosis, prior to any treatment. TCR V-J signatures able to tell the groups apart were searched for in a discovery cohort of 90 to 100 patients, of whom 40 to 45 had Graves' ophthalmopathy and 57 had stable Graves' hyperthyroidism. Prospective prediction of ophthalmopathy was tested in an independent validation cohort of under 20 hyperthyroidism patients and 17 patients who later progressed to ophthalmopathy. The 100 or so discovery patients were divided at random into training and test sets in a 7:3 ratio. The study also compared thyroid tissue and blood T-cell repertoires from several Graves' hyperthyroidism patients. After blood sampling, hyperthyroidism patients were treated with methimazole at a starting dose of 30 mg daily, and ophthalmopathy patients were treated with high-dose intravenous methylprednisolone. According to the paper, TCR Vbeta CDR3 sequencing was carried out on 135 peripheral blood samples, which came from about 45 ophthalmopathy, 80 or so hyperthyroidism and about 17 progressor patients.

Study-wide conclusions, independent of this receptor: Most expanded thyroid clonotypes (frequency above 0.001) were also detected in blood, a finding suggesting that blood repertoires may reflect thyroid immune responses. No statistical method was used to set the sample size in advance, and investigators knew the group allocation. In validation, the model predicted progression to ophthalmopathy with 55% to 71% sensitivity and approximately 78% specificity, a median of around 6.6 months before onset. Ophthalmopathy was separated from stable hyperthyroidism by a 13 V-J signature model, with about 86% sensitivity and about 81% specificity obtained in cross-validation and 80%/75% obtained in testing.

The rearranged segments are TRBV6-1 and TRBJ1-5; there is no confident call for the D gene. The sequenced material came from blood. This receptor was taken from a woman between 45 and 65 years old with Graves' hyperthyroidism that later progressed to Graves' ophthalmopathy. For the CDR3, the sequence is CASRKTDDQETQHF. At the DNA level, the sequence is TGTGCCAGCAGAAAGACGGACGACCAAGAGACCCAGCATTTT.